This TCR beta chain was sequenced in a study of T cells in Graves' hyperthyroidism and ophthalmopathy. This clonotype showed up just a few times. Its antigen is not identified. Study-level points and caveats: Ophthalmopathy was told apart from stable hyperthyroidism by a 13 V-J model. The blood repertoire included most of the expanded thyroid clonotypes above 0.001.

RNA transcripts yielded amplified TCR beta CDR3 regions. The study used the HTBI primer set for a first-round RT-PCR of the TCR CDR3. Using its own MiXCR run on the multiplex PCR reads, TCRdb lists one record per CDR3 protein. The sample gives about 500,000 distinct CDR3 sequences, around 50% of which show up once; around two fifths is in the top ten. The CDR3 contains 14 residues. Germline values: CDR1 DFQATT, CDR2 SNEGSKA (reference sequence). V was trimmed by 0 bases and J by 2 bases, leaving 11 bases between them. The study left out patients who had uncontrolled infection, other autoimmune disease, pregnancy or lactation.

Sequencing was performed on peripheral blood or thyroid tissue (not recorded which). The V and J genes are TRBV20-1 and TRBJ2-7; D gene uncertain. This TCR was recovered from an adult woman with Graves' disease, either hyperthyroidism or ophthalmopathy (not recorded which). The CDR3 region is CSARDYRKTYEQYF. The DNA of the CDR3 is TGCAGTGCTAGAGATTACAGAAAGACCTACGAGCAGTACTTC.